One sample yielded the 10 T cell receptor beta chains listed below, sequenced in a study of PD-1 blockade in mismatch repair-deficient tumors. The protocol was immunoSEQ multiplex PCR, while the TCRdb copy is restricted to in-frame clones and leaves out a portion. The sample gives about 60,000 clones, about 87% of which show up once; roughly 14% is in the top ten. The source material was peripheral blood, sampled 52 weeks after starting pembrolizumab. All receptors come from an adult with mismatch repair-deficient cancer.

CDR3 amino acids: CASSFVGSYNEQFF. In DNA form, the CDR3 reads TGTGCCAGCAGCTTCGTCGGGTCCTACAATGAGCAGTTCTTC. The chain joins TRBV11-3 to TRBJ2-1; D is unclear. From germline, CDR1 is SGHNT and CDR2 YENEEA. The CDR3 is made up of 14 amino acids. The V and J ends lost 3 bases and 1 base respectively, with 7 bases between them.

The CDR3 DNA reads as TGTGCCAGCAGCCATGGACTAGCGGGAGGGTCCTTCACAGATACGCAGTATTTT. Residues: CASSHGLAGGSFTDTQYF. The V and J genes are TRBV7-9 and TRBJ2-3; 15 bases fit TRBD2. V shed 5 bases and J 2 bases; nucleotides not matched to a gene: 8. CDR1 SEHNR and CDR2 FQNEAQ come from the germline V gene (reference sequence). The CDR3 is 18 residues long.

The chain combines TRBV14 with TRBJ2-7; tentatively, D is TRBD2 (6 bases). Per germline, CDR1 SGHDN and CDR2 FVKESK. The CDR3 spans 13 residues. Trimming left V 4 bases short and J 6 bases short, with 13 bases between. The chain's CDR3 is CASSRALEGEQYF. In DNA form, the CDR3 reads TGTGCCAGCAGCCGCGCGCTGGAGGGCGAGCAGTACTTC.

In DNA form, the CDR3 reads TGTGCCAGCAGCCCAGGGGGGACCGGGGAGCTGTTTTTT. This encodes CASSPGGTGELFF. The rearrangement links TRBV9 to TRBJ2-2; weak D call: TRBD1 (7 bases). The CDR3 sequence is 13 residues long. Germline V gene lookup returns CDR1 SGDLS and CDR2 YYNGEE. The germline V and J ends were trimmed by 4 bases and 5 bases, with 9 bases remaining between them.

As for this clone: The same CDR3 is also encoded by other DNA sequences in this sample. The chain carries TRBV4-1 and TRBJ2-1; no clear D. Germline V gives CDR1 MGHRA, CDR2 YSYEKL. V was pared by 0 bases and J by 3 bases, with 3 bases between. The CDR3 runs 13 residues. In DNA form, the CDR3 reads TGCGCCAGCAGCCAAGATGGCTACAATGAGCAGTTCTTC. It is translated as CASSQDGYNEQFF.

The genes are TRBV19 and TRBJ2-7; tentative D call: TRBD2 (5 bases). CDR1 LNHDA and CDR2 SQIVND come from the germline V gene (reference sequence). V was clipped by 5 bases and J by 3 bases, with 23 bases between them. The CDR3 is made up of 17 amino acids. The CDR3 protein is CASSPRRGSAGFYEQYF. As DNA, the CDR3 is TGTGCCAGTAGTCCACGTCGGGGTTCTGCCGGGTTCTACGAGCAGTACTTC.

This chain uses TRBV12-5 with TRBJ1-4, with TRBD1 identical over 12 bases. With V trimmed by 3 bases and J by 7 bases, 6 bases remained unmatched. Germline V gene lookup returns CDR1 LGHNT and CDR2 FRNRAP. This CDR3 contains 16 residues. CDR3 amino acids: CASGFGTGGAREKLFF. The CDR3 nucleotides are TGTGCTAGTGGTTTCGGGACAGGGGGCGCCCGTGAAAAACTGTTTTTT.

Details on this clone: The junction shows a germline mismatch at one end, possibly a read error. This chain joins TRBV28 and TRBJ1-4; D is undetermined. The germline V gene has CDR1 MDHEN and CDR2 SYDVKM. The CDR3 is 12 residues long. The CDR3: CACRSANEKLFF. The CDR3 coding sequence is TGTGCCTGCAGGAGTGCTAATGAAAAACTGTTTTTT.

Concerning this clone: An end of the junction does not agree with germline; a read error may underlie this. The rearrangement links TRBV9 to TRBJ2-7; D is unresolved. Germline CDR1 is SGDLS and CDR2 is YYNGEE. The CDR3 has 15 amino acids. The DNA of the CDR3 is TGTGCCAGCAACGTAGAAGGGCAGCCCTCCTACGAGCAGTACTTC. Its translation: CASNVEGQPSYEQYF.

J is TRBJ2-1 and V is TRBV7-9, with D perhaps matching TRBD1 (6 bases). Germline CDR1 SEHNR, CDR2 FQNEAQ (reference sequence). The CDR3 contains 15 residues. Trimming shortened V by 3 bases and J by 6 bases, and 15 bases separated the two germline ends. The CDR3 DNA follows: TGTGCCAGCAGCTTGGAAGGACAGTGGGGCAATGAGCAGTTCTTC. This encodes CASSLEGQWGNEQFF.